The 25 T cell receptor beta chains listed next were all sequenced from one sample in a study of naive and memory T cell subsets. The SP2 primer and nested alpha and beta constant region primers amplified ligated cDNA in four rounds. One entry per CDR3 protein results from TCRdb running MiXCR on the 5' RACE reads. In the table there are approximately 58,000 distinct CDR3 sequences, around 7.7% of which are singletons. A UMI-containing oligonucleotide was joined by 3' ligation to the TCR cDNA template. Receptors were obtained from a male donor in good health.

With respect to this clonotype: This could be a read error, since a much larger clone is one nucleotide away. Because the CDR3 is missing its conserved closing phenylalanine or tryptophan, this is likely a read error. The chain combines TRBV6-6 with TRBJ2-1; D gene uncertain. Germline CDR1 reads MNHNY; CDR2 reads SVGAGI (reference sequence). The CDR3 totals 13 residues. Deletions cut 6 bases from V and 1 base from J, with 7 bases between. CDR3 DNA: TGTGCCAGCAGCAAAAAATCCTACAATGAGCAGTTCATC. Encoded protein: CASSKKSYNEQFI.

This clonotype has a handful of counts. This sequence joins TRBV12-5 and TRBJ2-5; D might be TRBD1 or TRBD2, each matching 6 bases. Per germline, CDR1 LGHNT and CDR2 FRNRAP. V was clipped by 1 base and J by 6 bases, with 15 bases between them. This CDR3 is built from 15 residues. CDR3 residues: CASGLESGGLKTQYF. CDR3 nucleotide sequence: TGTGCTAGTGGTTTGGAGTCCGGGGGCCTGAAGACCCAGTACTTC.

Ten or more counts support this clonotype. The rearrangement uses TRBV11-2 and TRBJ2-1, with D perhaps matching TRBD1 (6 bases). This CDR3 region has 13 residues. CDR1 and CDR2 from the germline V gene are SGHAT and FQNNGV. V was trimmed by 8 bases and J by 4 bases, leaving 12 bases between them. Here the CDR3 DNA reads TGTGCCAGCCGGACAGCCCTATACAATGAGCAGTTCTTC. It specifies CASRTALYNEQFF.

At least ten counts were recorded for this clonotype. V and J are TRBV5-6 and TRBJ1-1; TRBD1 is a possible D gene (6 bases). The germline V gene encodes CDR1 SGHDT and CDR2 YYEEEE. The V end was cut by 2 bases, the J end by 4 bases, with 12 bases between. The length of the CDR3 is 14 residues. CDR3 loop: CASSLGGGGTEAFF. The CDR3 DNA reads as TGTGCCAGCAGCTTAGGGGGAGGGGGCACTGAAGCTTTCTTT.

This clonotype was recorded many times. The chain links TRBV20-1 to TRBJ2-7; possibly TRBD1 or TRBD2 for D (5 bases each). Germline V CDR1 and CDR2: DFQATT, SNEGSKA (reference sequence). V lost 5 bases, J lost 3 bases, and 20 bases lay in between. This CDR3 has 15 residues. The CDR3 DNA follows: TGCAGTGCTGGGGGAAGGACGGAAAGTTTCTACGAGCAGTACTTC. Amino acid sequence: CSAGGRTESFYEQYF.

This clonotype was seen a few times. The gene calls are TRBV6-5 and TRBJ1-1; a weak D match, TRBD1 (5 bases). This CDR3 contains 16 residues. Trimming pared 4 bases from V and 4 bases from J, leaving 19 bases between. Germline CDR1 and CDR2: MNHEY and SVGAGI. CDR3 protein: CASSSLKGVSPTEAFF. The CDR3 DNA follows: TGTGCCAGCAGTTCCCTCAAAGGGGTCAGCCCCACTGAAGCTTTCTTT.

This clonotype was seen at least ten times. The chain has TRBV5-4 and TRBJ1-1; no clear D. Trimming left V 2 bases short and J 3 bases short, with 5 bases between. The CDR3 consists of 12 residues. Germline assignment: CDR1 SGHNT and CDR2 YYREEE (reference sequence). The CDR3 is CASSFLDTEAFF. DNA for the CDR3: TGTGCCAGCAGCTTCTTGGACACTGAAGCTTTCTTT.

This clonotype was found a few times. V gene TRBV6-6 combines with J gene TRBJ2-2, with TRBD2 matching over 8 bases. The CDR3 totals 15 residues. Per the germline V gene, CDR1 is MNHNY and CDR2 is SVGAGI (reference sequence). The V and J ends lost 8 bases and 5 bases, in that order; junction bases with no gene match: 10. The CDR3 DNA follows: TGTGCCAGCGCCAGAGCGGGGGAGGAGACCGGGGAGCTGTTTTTT. As protein: CASARAGEETGELFF.

This clonotype was detected a few times. This chain connects TRBV27 to TRBJ1-5; 7 bases map to TRBD1. The CDR3 length is 15 residues. The ends lost 3 bases at V and 4 bases at J; junction bases unmatched: 6. Germline loops: CDR1 MNHEY, CDR2 SMNVEV (reference sequence). CDR3 region: CASSFTGAYNQPQHF. The CDR3 coding sequence is TGTGCCAGCAGTTTTACAGGGGCCTATAATCAGCCCCAGCATTTT.

The genes are TRBV7-2 and TRBJ2-1; D not resolved. The CDR3 is 15 residues long. V was clipped by 3 bases and J by 0 bases, with 9 bases between them. In germline, CDR1 is SGHTA, CDR2 FQGNSA. The CDR3 DNA reads TGTGCCAGCAGCTTTTCGTGGGGCTCCTACAATGAGCAGTTCTTC. Translated, it gives CASSFSWGSYNEQFF. Filled out from reference TRBV7-2 and TRBJ2-1, the complete variable domain reads GAGVSQSPSNKVTEKGKDVELRCDPISGHTALYWYRQSLGQGLEFLIYFQGNSAPDKSGLPSDRFSAERTGGSVSTLTIQRTQQEDSAVYLCASSFSWGSYNEQFFGPGTRLTVL.

The chain has TRBV13 and TRBJ2-1; TRBD1 aligns across 10 bases. The CDR3 runs to 14 residues. After removal of 5 bases from V and 8 bases from J, the junction contained 6 bases not matched to a gene. The V gene's germline CDR1 is PRHDT and CDR2 FYEKMQ (reference sequence). CDR3 nucleotide sequence: TGTGCCAGCAGCAGGGGGGACAGGGGTGATGAGCAGTTCTTC. It is translated as CASSRGDRGDEQFF.

In its sample, this clonotype was seen a few times. The V call is TRBV12-3 or TRBV12-4, the J call TRBJ1-6; the D is unclear. Trimming removed 5 bases from V and 0 bases from J, with 14 bases in between. The CDR3 runs 17 residues. The CDR3 loop is CASSPHWTSSYNSPLHF. DNA for the CDR3: TGTGCCAGCAGTCCCCACTGGACGAGCTCCTATAATTCACCCCTCCACTTT.

This clonotype was seen many times. The chain carries TRBV29-1 and TRBJ2-3, with 16 nucleotides matching TRBD2. Unmatched junction bases numbered 9, after V lost 7 bases and J lost 2 bases. The CDR3 extends over 17 amino acids. Germline CDR1 reads SQVTM; CDR2 reads ANQGSEA. CDR3 sequence: CSAKGTSGRAYTDTQYF. In DNA form, the CDR3 reads TGCAGCGCCAAAGGGACTAGCGGGAGGGCCTACACAGATACGCAGTATTTT.

This clonotype showed up many times. CDR3 sequence reads: CASSEGGSGANVLTF. In DNA, the CDR3 is TGTGCCAGCAGTGAAGGGGGCTCTGGGGCCAACGTCCTGACTTTC. This chain uses TRBV6-1 with TRBJ2-6, with D unclear. Germline loops: CDR1 MNHNS, CDR2 SASEGT. This CDR3 has 15 residues. V was trimmed by 1 base and J by 0 bases, leaving 4 bases between them.

The chain couples TRBV15 to TRBJ2-1, with TRBD2 identical over 7 bases. V dropped 5 bases and J dropped 5; count of bases not matched to a gene: 6. The CDR3 totals 14 residues. CDR1 and CDR2 (germline): LNHNV, YYDKDF (reference sequence). CDR3 in DNA: TGTGCCACCAGCTATTTCCTAGCGGACAATGAGCAGTTCTTC. Protein product: CATSYFLADNEQFF.

In its sample, this clonotype was seen many times. V usage is TRBV5-1 and J usage is TRBJ1-2, with TRBD1 matching 9 bases. CDR3 length: 16 amino acids. The germline CDR1 and CDR2 sequences are SGHRS and YFSETQ. With 1 base clipped from V and 4 bases from J, the junction kept 8 bases outside the gene matches. CDR3 residues: CASSLNPGTGPYGYTF. In DNA form, the CDR3 reads TGCGCCAGCAGCTTGAACCCCGGGACAGGGCCCTATGGCTACACCTTC.

This clonotype was detected a few times. The chain combines TRBV30 with TRBJ2-3; 9 bases are shared with TRBD2. The germline gives CDR1 GTSNPN, CDR2 SVGIG (reference sequence). The CDR3 is made up of 18 amino acids. Losses at the gene ends were 6 bases for V and 2 bases for J; bases not matched to a gene: 18. The CDR3 DNA reads as TGTGCCTGCACCGAGGGGCTAGCGGGACCCTTATCCACAGATACGCAGTATTTT. Amino acid sequence: CACTEGLAGPLSTDTQYF.

This clonotype has a handful of counts. This rearrangement joins TRBV5-4 to TRBJ1-1; D is uncertain. The V and J ends lost 5 bases and 1 base respectively, with 15 bases between them. The CDR3 is 15 amino acids. Germline values: CDR1 SGHNT, CDR2 YYREEE (reference sequence). The CDR3 is CASRLLGSTNTEAFF. CDR3 nucleotide sequence: TGTGCCAGCAGATTACTGGGATCCACGAACACTGAAGCTTTCTTT.

This clonotype was detected ten times or more. This chain joins TRBV29-1 and TRBJ2-1; 8 nucleotides align to TRBD1. V shed 6 bases, J shed 6 bases, and the junction held 10 bases outside the gene matches. Germline V gives CDR1 SQVTM, CDR2 ANQGSEA. The CDR3 is 14 residues long. CDR3 coding DNA: TGCAGCGTCAGGACAGGGTTTTTATCCAATGAGCAGTTCTTC. This encodes CSVRTGFLSNEQFF.

This chain links TRBV3-1 with TRBJ2-7, with 8 bases matching TRBD2. Germline CDR1 is LGHDT and CDR2 is YNNKEL (reference sequence). The V segment lost 5 bases and the J segment 4 bases; nucleotides outside the gene matches: 10. CDR3 length equals 15 residues. CDR3 in amino acids: CASSGRLAPPYEQYF. The CDR3 nucleotides read TGTGCCAGCAGCGGTCGACTAGCGCCTCCGTACGAGCAGTACTTC.

This clonotype has at least ten counts. The V and J genes are TRBV7-9 and TRBJ2-7, with 9 bases fitting TRBD1. The germline V gene encodes CDR1 SEHNR and CDR2 FQNEAQ (reference sequence). The J segment lost 6 bases and the V segment lost 3 bases, leaving 9 bases of the junction unmatched. The CDR3 contains 15 residues. DNA for the CDR3: TGTGCCAGCAGCTTGACCGGGACAGGGTTGGTCGAGCAGTACTTC. It is translated as CASSLTGTGLVEQYF.

The gene calls are TRBV12-3 or TRBV12-4 and TRBJ1-1; D may be TRBD1 (6 bases). CDR3 length: 14 residues. V shed 6 bases and J shed 1 base, with 12 bases lying between them. The CDR3 DNA reads as TGTGCCAGCAGCTCACGGGACACGAACACTGAAGCTTTCTTT. It codes for CASSSRDTNTEAFF.

The V and J genes are TRBV5-6 and TRBJ2-4; 10 bases are shared with TRBD1. The CDR3 loop spans 13 amino acids. V was clipped by 4 bases and J by 10 bases; unmatched bases: 5. Germline CDR1 reads SGHDT; CDR2 reads YYEEEE. The DNA of the CDR3 is TGTGCCAGCAGCGTCGGGACAGGGGCGATTCAGTACTTC. Translation gives CASSVGTGAIQYF.

Concerning this clonotype itself: Mismatch with germline at one junction end may stem from a read error. The chain couples TRBV29-1 to TRBJ2-1; D perhaps matches TRBD2 (6 bases). CDR1 is SQVTM and CDR2 is ANQGSEA in the germline V gene. This CDR3 spans 12 amino acids. CDR3 loop: CSVRDSLNERFF. CDR3 DNA sequence: TGCAGCGTGAGGGACTCTCTCAATGAGCGGTTCTTC.

In its sample, this clonotype was seen a few times. The CDR3 DNA is TGTGCCAGCAGCTTTGGAGGGATCACTGAAGCTTTCTTT. Amino acids: CASSFGGITEAFF. V usage is TRBV7-9 and J usage is TRBJ1-1; no definite D call. The germline V gene encodes CDR1 SEHNR and CDR2 FQNEAQ (reference sequence). V dropped 3 bases and J dropped 4 bases, with 9 bases sitting between them. The CDR3 contains 13 residues.